Below, 17 T cell receptor beta chains from the same sample are listed, as sequenced in a study of shared clonotypes between healthy human individuals. Sequenced by immunoSEQ multiplex PCR; TCRdb stores in-frame clones only, minus some. The table includes approximately 1,000,000 clones, around 78% detected once. Sequencing was done on a sample of memory CD4+ T cells from PBMCs. Documented subset: CD45RA-negative fraction. These TCRs come from a man aged 18 to 30 in good health. Some clones in this sample may be carry-over from other donors' samples.

This clone has more than one count but fewer than ten. This sequence joins TRBV9 and TRBJ1-1; the D is unclear. Trimming took 0 bases from V and 5 from J, leaving 11 bases between them. The CDR3 loop spans 14 amino acids. Germline CDR1 reads SGDLS; CDR2 reads YYNGEE. CDR3 sequence: CASSVVRSWTEAFF. CDR3 in DNA: TGTGCCAGCAGCGTAGTGAGAAGTTGGACTGAAGCTTTCTTT.

This sequence joins TRBV7-2 and TRBJ2-1, with 9 bases fitting TRBD2. V trimming: 5 bases; J trimming: 7 bases; junction bases outside the gene matches: 18. The CDR3 covers 18 residues. Germline V gene lookup returns CDR1 SGHTA and CDR2 FQGNSA. Here the CDR3 reads CASSRPPGASGNRNEQFF. DNA of the CDR3: TGTGCCAGCAGCCGCCCTCCGGGGGCTAGCGGGAATAGAAATGAGCAGTTCTTC. Drawing the rest from reference TRBV7-2 and TRBJ2-1, the complete variable domain is GAGVSQSPSNKVTEKGKDVELRCDPISGHTALYWYRQSLGQGLEFLIYFQGNSAPDKSGLPSDRFSAERTGGSVSTLTIQRTQQEDSAVYLCASSRPPGASGNRNEQFFGPGTRLTVL.

This sequence joins TRBV4-1 and TRBJ2-1; D is unresolved. Germline V gene data show CDR1 as MGHRA and CDR2 as YSYEKL. Trimming cost V 4 bases and J 8 bases, with 21 bases left between them. This CDR3 is 16 amino acids long. The CDR3 loop reads CASSPIRAYLPDEQFF. The CDR3 DNA reads as TGCGCCAGCAGCCCAATCCGGGCCTACCTTCCGGATGAGCAGTTCTTC.

This clone was observed a single time. The V call is TRBV2, the J call TRBJ1-4, with D perhaps matching TRBD1 (5 bases). Trimming shortened V by 6 bases and J by 7 bases, and 18 bases separated the two germline ends. CDR1 and CDR2 (germline): SNHLY, FYNNEI. The CDR3 runs 15 residues. CDR3 protein: CASSGAPGRGEKLFF. The CDR3 DNA reads as TGTGCCAGCAGCGGGGCTCCGGGGCGGGGTGAAAAACTGTTTTTT. Supplemented by reference TRBV2 and TRBJ1-4, the full variable domain reads EPEVTQTPSHQVTQMGQEVILRCVPISNHLYFYWYRQILGQKVEFLVSFYNNEISEKSEIFDDQFSVERPDGSNFTLKIRSTKLEDSAMYFCASSGAPGRGEKLFFGSGTQLSVL.

This rearrangement joins TRBV27 to TRBJ1-1, with D possibly being TRBD1 (6 bases). V gave up 5 bases and J gave up 10 bases, with 29 bases separating them. Germline CDR1 reads MNHEY; CDR2 reads SMNVEV (reference sequence). The length of the CDR3 is 17 residues. The CDR3 reads CASSRDSGERGPLGAFF. The CDR3 region has the DNA TGTGCCAGCAGTCGCGATTCAGGGGAAAGGGGTCCCTTAGGAGCTTTCTTT.

V gene TRBV6-6 combines with J gene TRBJ1-5, with D unresolved. The V gene's germline CDR1 is MNHNY and CDR2 SVGAGI (reference sequence). V was shortened by 6 bases and J by 7 bases, with 13 bases between the two germline ends. The CDR3 runs to 13 residues. In DNA, the CDR3 is TGTGCCAGCAGCAGTGGAACCTACCAGCCCCAGCATTTT. It specifies CASSSGTYQPQHF.

V is TRBV21-1 and J is TRBJ2-1; the table assigns TRBD2, which was not confirmed against the DNA. TRBV21-1 is a listed pseudogene. The CDR3 is 17 amino acids. The CDR3 DNA reads TGTGCCAGCAGCAAAGGCGGGAGGATTCCGGCCTACAATGAGCAGTTCTTC. Protein: CASSKGGRIPAYNEQFF.

The chain uses TRBV28 and TRBJ2-3, with D possibly matching TRBD2 (5 bases). V was cut by 8 bases and J by 1 base, with 7 bases left in between. This CDR3 is built from 12 residues. Germline V lookup: CDR1 MDHEN, CDR2 SYDVKM. The CDR3 loop reads CASGSGTDTQYF. CDR3 in DNA: TGTGCCAGCGGGAGTGGCACAGATACGCAGTATTTT.

The CDR3 loop is CASSLDRRAYEQYF. The CDR3 bases are TGTGCCAGCAGTTTGGACAGGCGAGCCTACGAGCAGTACTTC. The chain joins TRBV27 to TRBJ2-7; 7 nucleotides match TRBD1. The V segment lost 3 bases and the J segment 2 bases; nucleotides outside the gene matches: 4. The CDR3 length is 14 residues. CDR1 is MNHEY and CDR2 is SMNVEV in the germline V gene (reference sequence).

V and J are TRBV28 and TRBJ2-7; D gene uncertain. The V end lost 0 bases, the J end lost 6 bases, and 12 bases lay between the germline ends. Germline V gene data show CDR1 as MDHEN and CDR2 as SYDVKM. This CDR3 region has 14 residues. CDR3 amino acids: CASSLWASRFEQYF. In DNA form, the CDR3 reads TGTGCCAGCAGTTTATGGGCCAGTCGGTTCGAGCAGTACTTC.

The table lists this clone with a few counts. This chain uses TRBV5-1 with TRBJ1-1; D not resolved. V lost 7 bases to trimming and J lost 2 bases, with 12 bases between them. The CDR3 is made up of 13 amino acids. Germline V gene sequence: CDR1 SGHRS, CDR2 YFSETQ. CDR3 loop: CASGEPTNTEAFF. The CDR3 DNA reads as TGCGCCAGCGGAGAACCGACCAACACTGAAGCTTTCTTT. Full variable domain (missing parts from reference TRBV5-1 and TRBJ1-1): KAGVTQTPRYLIKTRGQQVTLSCSPISGHRSVSWYQQTPGQGLQFLFEYFSETQRNKGNFPGRFSGRQFSNSRSEMNVSTLELGDSALYLCASGEPTNTEAFFGQGTRLTVV.

The chain is built from TRBV25-1 and TRBJ1-2; weak D call: TRBD1 (6 bases). The V end was cut by 5 bases, the J end by 0 bases, with 7 bases between. The CDR3 loop spans 13 amino acids. Germline CDR1 MGHDK, CDR2 SYGVNS. Written as DNA, the CDR3 is TGTGCCAGCAGTAGGGGGACTAACTATGGCTACACCTTC. Its protein product is CASSRGTNYGYTF.

The V call is TRBV5-1, the J call TRBJ1-5; D uncertain. Trimming took 1 base from V and 5 from J, leaving 10 bases between them. The CDR3 loop spans 14 amino acids. Germline lookup yields CDR1 SGHRS and CDR2 YFSETQ. The chain's CDR3 is CASSLSSSDQPQHF. CDR3 in DNA: TGCGCCAGCAGCTTGTCATCCTCGGATCAGCCCCAGCATTTT.

With respect to this clone: The junction shows a germline mismatch at one end, possibly a read error. The genes are TRBV5-6 and TRBJ1-1, with unresolved D. Germline V lookup: CDR1 SGHDT, CDR2 YYEEEE. CDR3 length: 12 amino acids. For the CDR3, the DNA is TGTGCCAGCAGCTTGGGAAACGGACGGTGGGTCTTT. Its protein product is CASSLGNGRWVF.

The J gene is TRBJ1-3, the V gene TRBV5-1; the D gene is possibly TRBD1 (5 bases). With 1 base removed from V and 4 bases from J, the gap between germline ends came to 12 bases. From germline, CDR1 is SGHRS and CDR2 YFSETQ. CDR3 length equals 15 residues. The CDR3 here is CASSLRQGAGNTIYF. The DNA for the CDR3 is TGCGCCAGCAGCTTGCGGCAGGGTGCAGGAAACACCATATATTTT.

This chain links TRBV7-9 with TRBJ2-5, with D unresolved. This CDR3 is 16 amino acids long. Germline V lookup: CDR1 SEHNR, CDR2 FQNEAQ (reference sequence). Trimming took off 1 base at V and 4 bases at J, with 16 bases between the two ends. CDR3 in DNA: TGTGCCAGCAGCTTAGGGTCCCTGTCCCCCCTAGAGACCCAGTACTTC. This translates into CASSLGSLSPLETQYF.

This clone was observed a few times. V is TRBV5-1 and J is TRBJ2-7; a weak D match, TRBD2 (5 bases). The CDR3 is 15 residues long. Looked up from germline, CDR1 is SGHRS and CDR2 is YFSETQ. V gave up 4 bases and J gave up 7 bases, with 21 bases separating them. The CDR3 DNA sequence: TGCGCCAGCAGCCCACCCACCGGAGGCCTGGAGGAGCAGTACTTC. This encodes CASSPPTGGLEEQYF.